These 3 T cell receptor beta chains were sequenced from one sample in a study of cytomegalovirus exposure and HLA in healthy donors. The PCR used 60 Vbeta and 13 Jbeta primers. Profiling relied on immunoSEQ multiplex PCR, and the TCRdb table lists in-frame clones only, not all of them. The sample spans about 25,000 clones; the ten largest clones claim about 16%. The sequencing sample was made of PBMCs. All receptors come from a male donor in good health and CMV-seropositive.

Measured by frequency, this clone is medium-sized (0.01 to 0.1%). The V and J genes are TRBV6-4 and TRBJ2-7; 10 nucleotides line up with TRBD1. This CDR3 contains 14 residues. CDR1 and CDR2 from the germline V gene are MRHNA and SNTAGT. Trimming cost V 3 bases and J 5 bases; bases outside gene matches: 4. The CDR3 nucleotides read TGTGCCAGCAGTGAGGGGACAGGGGCCCACGAGCAGTACTTC. The encoded protein is CASSEGTGAHEQYF.

The CDR3 loop reads CASRYSEKRSYGYTF. CDR3 coding DNA: TGCGCCAGCAGATACAGTGAGAAAAGAAGCTATGGCTACACCTTC. V usage is TRBV5-1 and J usage is TRBJ1-2; D is ambiguous. Trimming cost V 5 bases and J 4 bases, with 18 bases left between them. CDR1 SGHRS and CDR2 YFSETQ come from the germline V gene. This CDR3 is built from 15 residues. Filled out from reference TRBV5-1 and TRBJ1-2, the complete variable domain reads KAGVTQTPRYLIKTRGQQVTLSCSPISGHRSVSWYQQTPGQGLQFLFEYFSETQRNKGNFPGRFSGRQFSNSRSEMNVSTLELGDSALYLCASRYSEKRSYGYTFGSGTRLTVV.

The genes are TRBV7-8 and TRBJ1-1; no clear D. Per germline, CDR1 SGHVS and CDR2 FQNEAQ. Trimming shortened V by 3 bases and J by 4 bases, and 9 bases separated the two germline ends. CDR3 length equals 13 residues. CDR3 amino acids: CASSFSRVTEAFF. CDR3 nucleotides: TGTGCCAGCAGCTTTTCCCGTGTCACTGAAGCTTTCTTT.